The rows below give T cell receptor beta chains drawn from one sample of a study of blood T cell repertoires in COVID-19. Only in-frame clones appear in the TCRdb table, and some are missing; sequencing was by immunoSEQ multiplex PCR. The top ten clones hold 17% of a sample with 150,000 to 200,000 clones, under 80% of them seen once. The sample was PBMCs or T cells enriched from blood (not recorded which). These receptors came from a woman between 45 and 65 years old with acute COVID-19. CDR3s include the opening cysteine and the closing phenylalanine or tryptophan. D genes are given only for firm matches. A clone size is listed for some rows: how often the clone was seen (once, few, many), or a class if it is expanded.

TRBV6-1	TRBJ1-5	.	.	TGTGCCAGCAGTGAAGCCGACAATAGCAATCAGCCCCAGCATTTT	CASSEADNSNQPQHF
TRBV5-1	TRBJ1-1	TRBD1	.	TGCGCCAGCAGCCTACAGGGGGCGACTGAAGCTTTCTTT	CASSLQGATEAFF
TRBV3-1/TRBV3-2	TRBJ2-3	TRBD2	.	TGTGCCAGCAGCCAAGGCGGCCTAGCGGCCGGGGATACGCAGTATTTT	CASSQGGLAAGDTQYF
TRBV18	TRBJ1-6	.	once	TGTGCCAGCTCCCCCGGCGCCATTCTTAGCTCCCTCCACTTT	CASSPGAILSSLHF
TRBV29-1	TRBJ2-2	.	once	TGCAGCGCCCTCCTCGGGACACGACGCGGGGAGCTGTTTTTT	CSALLGTRRGELFF
TRBV28	TRBJ2-2	.	.	TGTGCCAGCAGTCCCAGGCGACAGAACACCGGGGAGCTGTTTTTT	CASSPRRQNTGELFF
TRBV5-1	TRBJ2-3	TRBD2	.	TGCGCCAGCAGCTATTACTCCGGGACTAGCGGTAGCACAGATACGCAGTATTTT	CASSYYSGTSGSTDTQYF
TRBV9	TRBJ2-5	TRBD2	.	TGTGCCAGCAGCGTAGCTAGTAGCGGACTAGCGGGGGAGACCCAGTACTTC	CASSVASSGLAGETQYF
TRBV10-3	TRBJ2-2	TRBD1	.	TGTGCCATCAGCAAGGGGACAGGGCGAGTTGGAACCGGGGAGCTGTTTTTT	CAISKGTGRVGTGELFF
TRBV10-3	TRBJ1-1	TRBD1	few	TGTGCCATCGGGACAGCGAACACTGAAGCTTTCTTT	CAIGTANTEAFF
TRBV28	TRBJ1-5	TRBD1	.	TGTGCCAGCAGTGCAATAGGAGGGGGCTCGAGCAATCAGCCCCAGCATTTT	CASSAIGGGSSNQPQHF
TRBV28	TRBJ1-2	.	.	TGTGCCATTCGGGGGGGGCAAAGCTATGGCTACACCTTC	CAIRGGQSYGYTF
TRBV6-5	TRBJ2-2	TRBD2	.	TGTGCCAGCGCCGGTCGGGACTATGACACCGGGGAGCTGTTTTTT	CASAGRDYDTGELFF
TRBV7-9	TRBJ1-4	.	.	TGTGCCAGCAGCTTAGGGACAACAACTAATGAAAAACTGTTTTTT	CASSLGTTTNEKLFF
TRBV2	TRBJ2-1	.	.	TGTGCCAGCACCGAAAGGGGGAATGAGCAGTTCTTC	CASTERGNEQFF
TRBV19	TRBJ1-2	TRBD1	.	TGTGCCAGTAGTTGGGACAGGGACAACTATGGCTACACCTTC	CASSWDRDNYGYTF
TRBV28	TRBJ1-3	.	.	TGTGCCAGCACCCTTGCGGGGGCGTCTGGAAACACCATATATTTT	CASTLAGASGNTIYF
TRBV2	TRBJ1-5	TRBD1	.	TGTGCCAGCAGATCGACAGGGGCCGGTCAGCCCCAGCATTTT	CASRSTGAGQPQHF
TRBV2	TRBJ1-6	TRBD1	.	TGTGCCAGCAAAAGGTCGCCGGGACAGGGGACTTCACCCCTCCACTTT	CASKRSPGQGTSPLHF
TRBV27	TRBJ1-1	TRBD1	few	TGTGCCAGCAGTCTAACCGCCGGGACAGGGGGCACTGAAGCTTTCTTT	CASSLTAGTGGTEAFF
TRBV11-2	TRBJ2-2	TRBD1	medium-sized	TGTGCCAGCAGCTTAGAGGGACAGGGGAACACCGGGGAGCTGTTTTTT	CASSLEGQGNTGELFF
TRBV9	TRBJ2-3	TRBD2	.	TGTGCCACATCAGGGGCTAGCGGGGGGGGCACAGATACGCAGTATTTT	CATSGASGGGTDTQYF
TRBV6-2/TRBV6-3	TRBJ1-3	.	.	TGTGCCAGCAGTTACCCGGGAAACACCATATATTTT	CASSYPGNTIYF
TRBV7-9	TRBJ1-1	.	.	TGTGCCAGCAGCTTGAAGGGGACTGAAGCTTTCTTT	CASSLKGTEAFF
TRBV5-4	TRBJ1-2	TRBD1	.	TGTGCCAGCAGCTTGGCCGGACAGGGGTACTATGGCTACACCTTC	CASSLAGQGYYGYTF
TRBV4-1	TRBJ1-5	TRBD1	.	TGCGCCAGCAGTTCGACCGGGACAGGGGGACAGCCCCAGCATTTT	CASSSTGTGGQPQHF
TRBV9	TRBJ1-1	TRBD1	.	TGTGCCAGCAGCGTGACAGGGGTTACTGAAGCTTTCTTT	CASSVTGVTEAFF
TRBV21-1	TRBJ2-5	.	.	TGTGCCAGCACCCCTGGGGAGCAAGAGACCCAGTACTTC	CASTPGEQETQYF
TRBV4-3	TRBJ1-2	TRBD1	.	TGCGCCAGCAGCCAAGAAAAGACAGGGGTAGGCTATGGCTACACCTTC	CASSQEKTGVGYGYTF
TRBV2	TRBJ1-2	TRBD1	.	TGTGCCAGCAGGACAGGGGGCGATGGCTACACCTTC	CASRTGGDGYTF
TRBV15	TRBJ1-1	.	.	TGTGCCACCAGAAAAACAGAGAACACTGAAGCTTTCTTT	CATRKTENTEAFF
TRBV7-8	TRBJ2-2	.	.	TGTGCCAGCGGGACTTCGGGACAGCTGAACACCGGGGAGCTGTTTTTT	CASGTSGQLNTGELFF
TRBV2	TRBJ1-5	.	few	TGTGCCAGCAATTCCGGGGATGGACCCCATGCTTTGACCAATCAGCCCCAGCATTTT	CASNSGDGPHALTNQPQHF
TRBV19	TRBJ1-1	TRBD1	few	TGTGCCAGTAGTACTAGACAGGGGGAAGCTTTCTTT	CASSTRQGEAFF
TRBV6-5	TRBJ1-1	.	once	TGTGCCAGCAGTTTCCCCTGGGTTCAGGTGAACACTGAAGCTTTCTTT	CASSFPWVQVNTEAFF
TRBV7-8	TRBJ2-4	TRBD1	.	TGTGCCAGCAGCTTAGGAAAACAGGGGGCTGAAAACATTCAGTACTTC	CASSLGKQGAENIQYF
TRBV28	TRBJ1-6	.	.	TGTGCCAGCAGTCTCCTCGCCGGGGATTCACCCCTCCACTTT	CASSLLAGDSPLHF
TRBV4-3	TRBJ2-2	TRBD2	.	TGCGCCAGCAGCCAAGATCGGGGGGTAGCGCTCGGTAAGGGGGAGCTGTTTTTT	CASSQDRGVALGKGELFF
TRBV5-4	TRBJ1-1	.	.	TGTGCCAGCAGCCCTGCAAACCCGGGACAGAACACTGAAGCTTTCTTT	CASSPANPGQNTEAFF
TRBV7-9	TRBJ2-2	.	many	TGTGCCAGCAGCGGAGCCTCCGGTGACGGGGAGCTGTTTTTT	CASSGASGDGELFF
TRBV19	TRBJ1-6	.	once	TGTGCCAGTAGTCCTCTAGGTTCACCCCTCCACTTT	CASSPLGSPLHF
TRBV9	TRBJ2-1	TRBD1	.	TGTGCCAGCAGCACACAGGGGAATGAGCAGTTCTTC	CASSTQGNEQFF
TRBV9	TRBJ2-1	TRBD1	.	TGTGCCAGCAGCGGGATTGACAGGGGCGGACACAATGAGCAGTTCTTC	CASSGIDRGGHNEQFF
TRBV5-1	TRBJ2-5	TRBD1	once	TGCGCCAGCAGCCAAACAGGGGGCGGTTCAGGGACCCAGTACTTC	CASSQTGGGSGTQYF
TRBV7-6	TRBJ2-3	.	.	TGTGCCAGCTCGGGGGGCGGGTCCCCAGATACGCAGTATTTT	CASSGGGSPDTQYF
TRBV11-2	TRBJ1-2	.	.	TGTGCCAGCAGCTTAGTCCGCGCAGGGAACTATGGCTACACCTTC	CASSLVRAGNYGYTF